This TCR beta chain derives from a study of T cells in tuberculosis. The overall study: IGRA-negative adolescents, IGRA-positive adolescents with latent tuberculosis and adults with active tuberculosis formed this South African cohort.

The germline gives CDR1 MDHEN, CDR2 SYDVKM. V shed 9 bases and J 1 base; nucleotides not matched to a gene: 4. The CDR3 extends over 13 amino acids. Profiling relied on immunoSEQ multiplex PCR, and the TCRdb table lists in-frame clones only, not all of them. The sample has over 30,000 clones, around 97% seen once. The sequence derives from a donor aged 10 to 29 with latent tuberculosis or without tuberculosis infection. Sequencing input: PBMCs. This chain joins TRBV28 and TRBJ2-7, with 9 positions matching TRBD1. The CDR3 reads CASDRGTSYEQYF. The CDR3 DNA reads TGTGCCAGTGACAGGGGGACTTCCTACGAGCAGTACTTC. Variable domain in full (rest from reference TRBV28 and TRBJ2-7): DVKVTQSSRYLVKRTGEKVFLECVQDMDHENMFWYRQDPGLGLRLIYFSYDVKMKEKGDIPEGYSVSREKKERFSLILESASTNQTSMYLCASDRGTSYEQYFGPGTRLTVT.